Listed below are T cell receptor beta chains from one sample, sequenced in a study of T cell responses to AZD1222 COVID-19 vaccine. Generated by immunoSEQ multiplex PCR, the TCRdb table keeps only in-frame clones and is missing some. The table records approximately 140,000 clones, more than 70% of them present only once. The sample in question was peripheral blood, obtained on day 0 of AZD1222 vaccination. These receptors all stem from an adult in good health. Each CDR3 is given with its conserved first and last residue. Each record gives: J gene, D gene, V gene, clone size, CDR3 DNA, CDR3 protein. D genes are given only for firm matches. Some rows mark clone size as missing; the rest say once, few, many or name a class of expanded clone.

TRBJ1-2 | TRBD1 | TRBV6-5 | . | TGTGCCAGCAGTTACGGGACAGGGCACTATGGCTACACCTTC | CASSYGTGHYGYTF
TRBJ1-2 | TRBD1 | TRBV2 | . | TGTGCCAGCAGCCTGACAGGGTATAACTATGGCTACACCTTC | CASSLTGYNYGYTF
TRBJ2-1 | TRBD1 | TRBV7-2 | . | TGTGCCAGCAGAGACAGGGGGGATGGCAATGAGCAGTTCTTC | CASRDRGDGNEQFF
TRBJ2-1 | TRBD1 | TRBV5-1 | . | TGCGCCAGTTCCGGGACAGGGGGCTACAATGAGCAGTTCTTC | CASSGTGGYNEQFF
TRBJ1-2 | . | TRBV28 | . | TGTGCCAGCAAGGGAGCGGGGGGGCCCCCGACTAACTATGGCTACACCTTC | CASKGAGGPPTNYGYTF
TRBJ2-5 | . | TRBV5-5 | . | TGTGCCAGCAGCCAAAATACCTTCCCCCGTCCAGGGATAGAGACCCAGTACTTC | CASSQNTFPRPGIETQYF
TRBJ2-2 | TRBD2 | TRBV7-6 | few | TGTGCCAGCAGCACGAGCGGGGGGGAGGACACCGGGGAGCTGTTTTTT | CASSTSGGEDTGELFF
TRBJ1-1 | . | TRBV6-2/TRBV6-3 | . | TGTGCCAGCAGTTACTCGGTCGAAGCTTTCTTT | CASSYSVEAFF
TRBJ1-6 | . | TRBV9 | . | TGTGCCAGCAGCGTAGAAGGTCTGAGCTCCTATAATTCACCCCTCCACTTT | CASSVEGLSSYNSPLHF
TRBJ1-1 | . | TRBV5-1 | once | TGCGCCAGCAGCTTGGAGGCCACCCCAGGAAGCACTGAAGCTTTCTTT | CASSLEATPGSTEAFF
TRBJ2-2 | TRBD2 | TRBV7-2 | . | TGTGCCAGCAGCTTAGTCAGCGGGACTAACACCGGGGAGCTGTTTTTT | CASSLVSGTNTGELFF
TRBJ2-1 | TRBD2 | TRBV19 | . | TGTGCCAGTAGCCCGCTAGCGGACTCCTACAATGAGCAGTTCTTC | CASSPLADSYNEQFF
TRBJ1-2 | TRBD1 | TRBV6-2/TRBV6-3 | . | TGTGCCAGCAGTAACCGGGACAGGGCTAACTATGGCTACACCTTC | CASSNRDRANYGYTF
TRBJ2-1 | . | TRBV5-6 | once | TGTGCCAGCAGCTTACGGCTTAATGAGCAGTTCTTC | CASSLRLNEQFF
TRBJ1-2 | . | TRBV7-9 | . | TGTGCCAGCAGCTTGGGCCAGGGTATAAACTATGGCTACACCTTC | CASSLGQGINYGYTF
TRBJ1-3 | . | TRBV28 | . | TGTGCCAGCAGTTCCCCTCGGGGGGCTTATGGAAACACCATATATTTT | CASSSPRGAYGNTIYF
TRBJ2-7 | . | TRBV9 | few | TGTGCCAGCAGCGTAGATCCCAGCCGAAGCTCCTACGAGCAGTACTTC | CASSVDPSRSSYEQYF
TRBJ2-3 | . | TRBV5-1 | . | TGCGCCAGCAGCGCGTCCGGGCCGCGGGCAGATACGCAGTATTTT | CASSASGPRADTQYF
TRBJ2-2 | . | TRBV6-5 | . | TGTGCCAGCACCCGGGGTCGGGAGCTGTTTTTT | CASTRGRELFF
TRBJ2-5 | TRBD1 | TRBV11-2 | . | TGTGCCAGCAGCGCCGACAGGGGAGAGACCCAGTACTTC | CASSADRGETQYF
TRBJ1-1 | . | TRBV19 | . | TGTGCCAGTAGCCCACTAGGGACTGAAGCTTTCTTT | CASSPLGTEAFF
TRBJ2-7 | TRBD2 | TRBV5-1 | . | TGCGCCAGCAGCGAAGCCGGGACTAGCGGCTACGAGCAGTACTTC | CASSEAGTSGYEQYF
TRBJ2-3 | . | TRBV7-2 | . | TGTGCCAGCAGCTTAGGTCTAGGAGGGCGAGATACGCAGTATTTT | CASSLGLGGRDTQYF
TRBJ2-7 | . | TRBV11-2 | . | TGTGCCAGCAGCCTCACCTACGAGCAGTACTTC | CASSLTYEQYF
TRBJ1-4 | . | TRBV21-1 | . | TGTGCCAGCAGCAAATGGGTGCAAAATGAAAAACTGTTTTTT | CASSKWVQNEKLFF
TRBJ2-7 | . | TRBV5-1 | . | TGCGCCAGCGCAGATCACTACGAGCAGTACTTC | CASADHYEQYF
TRBJ2-7 | . | TRBV18 | . | TGTGCCAGCTCACCACTGCCGGCGCCGAGCTCCTACGAGCAGTACTTC | CASSPLPAPSSYEQYF
TRBJ1-1 | TRBD1 | TRBV6-5 | . | TGTGCCAGCGACAGGGGGCTCAACACTGAAGCTTTCTTT | CASDRGLNTEAFF